One sample yielded the 20 T cell receptor beta chains listed below, sequenced in a study of T cell responses to AZD1222 COVID-19 vaccine. Generated by immunoSEQ multiplex PCR, the TCRdb table keeps only in-frame clones and is missing some. The repertoire consists of approximately 140,000 clones, with around nine tenths occurring once and the leading ten covering roughly 1%. The material was peripheral blood, obtained 28 days after the second AZD1222 dose. The receptors derive from an adult who received the AZD1222 COVID-19 vaccine.

The gene calls are TRBV7-7 and TRBJ2-3, with D perhaps being TRBD1 or TRBD2 (5 bases each). Trimming removed 2 bases at V and 0 bases at J, with 6 bases between. CDR1 and CDR2 from the germline V gene are SSHAT and FNYEAQ (reference sequence). This CDR3 comprises 14 residues. For the CDR3, the DNA is TGTGCCAGCAGCTTATGGGGGAGCACAGATACGCAGTATTTT. This sequence encodes CASSLWGSTDTQYF.

This chain links TRBV19 with TRBJ1-6; 9 bases align to TRBD1. This CDR3 has 15 amino acids. The V and J ends lost 2 bases and 10 bases, in that order; junction bases with no gene match: 6. Germline V gene lookup returns CDR1 LNHDA and CDR2 SQIVND (reference sequence). The CDR3 loop reads CASSIQDRGGSPLHF. Written as DNA, the CDR3 is TGTGCCAGTAGTATACAGGACAGGGGAGGATCACCCCTCCACTTT.

The chain employs TRBV12-3 or TRBV12-4 and TRBJ1-5; D not resolved. Trimming took 3 bases from V and 6 from J, leaving 6 bases between them. The CDR3 spans 12 residues. The CDR3 reads CASSLGGQPQHF. CDR3 in DNA: TGTGCCAGCAGTTTGGGAGGTCAGCCCCAGCATTTT.

V usage is TRBV6-5 and J usage is TRBJ2-5; TRBD1 matches at 9 bases. The germline V gene has CDR1 MNHEY and CDR2 SVGAGI. This CDR3 comprises 13 residues. V gave up 6 bases and J gave up 3 bases; unmatched junction bases: 2. The DNA for the CDR3 is TGTGCCAGCAGCCGGGACAGGGAAGAGACCCAGTACTTC. This gives the protein CASSRDREETQYF.

The chain couples TRBV27 to TRBJ1-4; D unresolved. V lost 5 bases to trimming and J lost 8 bases, with 12 bases between them. This CDR3 is 13 amino acids long. Germline V gene sequence: CDR1 MNHEY, CDR2 SMNVEV (reference sequence). This CDR3 is CASSRRTMEKLFF. The CDR3 DNA reads TGTGCCAGCAGTCGCCGCACTATGGAAAAACTGTTTTTT.

V usage is TRBV19 and J usage is TRBJ1-5; 12 nucleotides match TRBD1. Germline trimming cut 6 bases from V and 2 bases from J; bases unmatched to any gene: 5. Germline V gene lookup returns CDR1 LNHDA and CDR2 SQIVND (reference sequence). CDR3 length: 16 amino acids. The CDR3 loop reads CASSRDRGLGNQPQHF. In DNA, the CDR3 is TGTGCCAGTAGCCGGGACAGGGGGCTTGGCAATCAGCCCCAGCATTTT.

DNA for the CDR3: TGTGCCAGCAGCCCAGAAGTACGCAATCAGCCCCAGCATTTT. The encoded protein is CASSPEVRNQPQHF. This chain uses TRBV4-2 with TRBJ1-5; D is unclear. This CDR3 is 14 amino acids long. From germline, CDR1 is LGHNA and CDR2 YNFKEQ. V was clipped by 4 bases and J by 2 bases, with 9 bases between them.

V gene TRBV4-3 combines with J gene TRBJ1-2, with 9 nucleotides matching TRBD1. With V trimmed by 0 bases and J by 8 bases, 4 bases remained unmatched. Germline CDR1 reads LGHNA; CDR2 reads YSLEER. This CDR3 comprises 14 residues. The chain's CDR3 is CASSQEQGAGGYTF. The CDR3 DNA is TGCGCCAGCAGCCAAGAACAGGGGGCGGGCGGCTACACCTTC.

This clone was seen once. The genes are TRBV2 and TRBJ2-1, with D possibly matching TRBD1 (6 bases). V was cut by 5 bases and J by 12 bases, with 14 bases left in between. CDR3 length: 12 amino acids. The germline gives CDR1 SNHLY, CDR2 FYNNEI. This CDR3 reads CASSNREDGQFF. CDR3 in DNA: TGTGCCAGCAGTAACAGGGAAGACGGGCAGTTCTTC.

The chain has TRBV6-2 or TRBV6-3 and TRBJ1-2; D is unresolved. The V gene lost 2 bases and the J gene lost 4 bases, with 11 bases spanning the gap. CDR1 is MNHEY and CDR2 is SVGEGT in the germline V gene. The CDR3 length is 14 residues. The CDR3 DNA is TGTGCCAGCAGTTACGTGTTCCAGGCCTATGGCTACACCTTC. Amino acid sequence: CASSYVFQAYGYTF.

This chain joins TRBV28 and TRBJ2-2; 9 bases match TRBD2. The CDR3 consists of 15 residues. Per germline, CDR1 MDHEN and CDR2 SYDVKM. Germline trimming cut 5 bases from V and 4 bases from J; bases unmatched to any gene: 5. This CDR3 reads CASSLPSGITGELFF. For the CDR3, the DNA is TGTGCCAGCAGTCTCCCTAGCGGGATCACCGGGGAGCTGTTTTTT.

The chain joins TRBV9 to TRBJ1-5; no firm D call. Trimming removed 3 bases from V and 0 bases from J, with 25 bases in between. The CDR3 contains 20 residues. From germline, CDR1 is SGDLS and CDR2 YYNGEE. The CDR3 loop is CASSASNRVNNHYSNQPQHF. CDR3 in DNA: TGTGCCAGCAGCGCCTCGAATAGGGTAAATAACCACTATAGCAATCAGCCCCAGCATTTT.

The chain is built from TRBV12-3 or TRBV12-4 and TRBJ1-5, with D maybe TRBD1 (6 bases). V lost 6 bases, J lost 7 bases, and 13 bases lay in between. The CDR3 length is 13 residues. The CDR3, as DNA: TGTGCCAGCAGAAACAGGGAAGGCCAGCCCCAGCATTTT. Its protein product is CASRNREGQPQHF.

This chain links TRBV28 with TRBJ2-4; D is uncertain. The germline V gene encodes CDR1 MDHEN and CDR2 SYDVKM. CDR3 length: 17 residues. V shed 6 bases and J shed 4 bases, with 22 bases lying between them. CDR3 amino acids: CASSLGLSPPYKNIQYF. For the CDR3, the DNA is TGTGCCAGCAGCTTGGGATTAAGTCCGCCTTATAAAAACATTCAGTACTTC.

This sequence joins TRBV5-1 and TRBJ2-5; the D is unclear. Between the trimmed V and J ends, which lost 3 bases and 2 bases, there was a span of 14 bases. The CDR3 has 15 residues. CDR1 SGHRS and CDR2 YFSETQ come from the germline V gene. CDR3 residues: CASSSGWVTQETQYF. CDR3 nucleotide sequence: TGCGCCAGCAGCTCCGGTTGGGTTACACAAGAGACCCAGTACTTC.

This sequence joins TRBV4-1 and TRBJ1-2; 9 bases line up with TRBD1. Germline V gene sequence: CDR1 MGHRA, CDR2 YSYEKL. The CDR3 is 13 amino acids. Germline trimming cut 0 bases from V and 7 bases from J; bases unmatched to any gene: 0. CDR3 bases: TGCGCCAGCAGCCAAGAGGACAGGGGTGGCTACACCTTC. It translates to CASSQEDRGGYTF.

J is TRBJ2-1 and V is TRBV2, with no clear D. The CDR3 runs 12 residues. The V gene's germline CDR1 is SNHLY and CDR2 FYNNEI. Trimming left V 8 bases short and J 7 bases short, with 12 bases between. CDR3 protein: CASLGKGNEQFF. The DNA for the CDR3 is TGTGCCAGCCTAGGAAAGGGAAATGAGCAGTTCTTC. The whole variable domain, remainder taken from reference TRBV2 and TRBJ2-1, is EPEVTQTPSHQVTQMGQEVILRCVPISNHLYFYWYRQILGQKVEFLVSFYNNEISEKSEIFDDQFSVERPDGSNFTLKIRSTKLEDSAMYFCASLGKGNEQFFGPGTRLTVL.

The CDR3 sequence: CASSLRDRHTGELFF. The CDR3 DNA is TGTGCCAGCAGTTTAAGGGACAGACACACCGGGGAGCTGTTTTTT. This chain links TRBV28 with TRBJ2-2, with 7 bases aligning to TRBD1. This CDR3 is built from 15 residues. Germline V gene lookup returns CDR1 MDHEN and CDR2 SYDVKM. Trimming at V came to 2 bases and at J to 3 bases, leaving 3 bases not matched to a gene.

This clone was counted a single time. The chain uses TRBV27 and TRBJ2-5; D unclear. Trimming removed 5 bases at V and 0 bases at J, with 10 bases between. Per germline, CDR1 MNHEY and CDR2 SMNVEV (reference sequence). The CDR3 is 14 residues long. As DNA, the CDR3 is TGTGCCAGCAGTCCCCCTAATAACCAAGAGACCCAGTACTTC. Protein: CASSPPNNQETQYF.

The chain joins TRBV6-6 to TRBJ1-3; weak D call: TRBD1 (5 bases). Germline V gene data show CDR1 as MNHNY and CDR2 as SVGAGI (reference sequence). The CDR3 is 14 amino acids. Trimming removed 6 bases at V and 2 bases at J, with 11 bases between. The CDR3 sequence: CASSLDSTGNTIYF. DNA for the CDR3: TGTGCCAGCAGCCTCGACAGTACTGGAAACACCATATATTTT.